The 9 T cell receptor beta chains in this list originate from one sample, sequenced in a study of T cells in Graves' hyperthyroidism and ophthalmopathy. RNA transcripts served as the template for amplifying TCR beta CDR3 regions. RT-PCR in the first round (using the HTBI primer set) targeted the TCR CDR3. TCRdb reprocessed the multiplex PCR reads with MiXCR, giving one entry per CDR3 protein. Among hundreds of thousands of distinct CDR3 sequences, about 20% were seen once, and the ten largest hold over 45%. Sequenced material: blood. These receptors were obtained from a man between 40 and 49 years old with Graves' ophthalmopathy.

The chain joins TRBV30 to TRBJ2-2; the match to TRBD2 covers 7 bases. CDR3 length: 15 amino acids. The germline CDR1 and CDR2 sequences are GTSNPN and SVGIG (reference sequence). The junction had 2 bases not matched to a gene; V was cut back by 0 bases and J by 1 base. DNA for the CDR3: TGTGCCTGGAGTGTGATAGCGGGGAACACCGGGGAGCTGTTTTTT. Protein sequence: CAWSVIAGNTGELFF. The full variable domain, in which reference TRBV30 and TRBJ2-2 provide the parts outside the CDR3, is SQTIHQWPATLVQPVGSPLSLECTVEGTSNPNLYWYRQAAGRGLQLLFYSVGIGQISSEVPQNLSASRPQDRQFILSSKKLLLSDSGFYLCAWSVIAGNTGELFFGEGSRLTVL.

This clonotype was detected only a few times. V and J are TRBV19 and TRBJ1-1, with unresolved D. The germline V gene encodes CDR1 LNHDA and CDR2 SQIVND (reference sequence). CDR3 length equals 13 residues. The V end was cut by 0 bases, the J end by 4 bases, with 6 bases between. This CDR3 reads CASSIDLSTEAFF. As DNA, the CDR3 is TGTGCCAGTAGTATAGATCTAAGCACTGAAGCTTTCTTT.

In this sample, this clonotype turned up many times. The CDR3 sequence: CASSLTIRLNTEAFF. CDR3 sequence (DNA): TGTGCCAGCAGCTTAACTATTCGATTGAACACTGAAGCTTTCTTT. The chain combines TRBV7-3 with TRBJ1-1; D ambiguous. The CDR3 consists of 15 residues. V was shortened by 0 bases and J by 0 bases, with 8 bases between the two germline ends. Per germline, CDR1 SGHTA and CDR2 FQGTGA.

This clonotype was recorded many times. For the CDR3, the DNA is TGTGCCAGCAGCTTGTTGGGGCGCACCGGGGAGCTGTTTTTT. This sequence encodes CASSLLGRTGELFF. V gene TRBV7-3 combines with J gene TRBJ2-2, with D possibly TRBD1 on 5 matching bases. This CDR3 has 14 amino acids. The V end lost 3 bases, the J end lost 4 bases, and 9 bases lay between the germline ends. CDR1 is SGHTA, CDR2 FQGTGA, per germline.

This sequence joins TRBV5-1 and TRBJ2-7; D might be TRBD2 (7 bases). Trimming removed 4 bases at V and 5 bases at J, with 22 bases between. Germline V gives CDR1 SGHRS, CDR2 YFSETQ. The CDR3 length is 16 residues. Written as DNA, the CDR3 is TGCGCCAGCAGCCGAGAGGGGGGGCCAGGGCCCAACGAGCAGTACTTC. Its translation is CASSREGGPGPNEQYF.

This clonotype was observed a handful of times. This chain joins TRBV11-3 and TRBJ2-3; TRBD2 aligns across 8 bases. The V gene's germline CDR1 is SGHNT and CDR2 YENEEA. CDR3 length: 13 amino acids. Trimming removed 5 bases from V and 8 bases from J; junction bases left unmatched: 6. CDR3 in amino acids: CASSPGTSLTQYF. The CDR3 nucleotides read TGTGCCAGCAGCCCTGGGACTAGTCTTACGCAGTATTTT.

This clonotype was picked up a small number of times. V is TRBV6-2 or TRBV6-3 and J is TRBJ1-2; 8 bases are a match to TRBD1. Germline V gene sequence: CDR1 MNHEY, CDR2 SVGEGT. After removal of 4 bases from V and 8 bases from J, the junction contained 9 bases not matched to a gene. This CDR3 is 14 amino acids long. The CDR3 loop reads CASSSPTGDKGYTF. The CDR3 bases are TGTGCCAGCAGTTCCCCGACAGGGGATAAGGGCTACACCTTC.

This clonotype was observed a few times. V and J are TRBV29-1 and TRBJ1-1; TRBD1 might be the D (5 bases). Germline CDR1 and CDR2: SQVTM and ANQGSEA. The CDR3 extends over 12 amino acids. With 3 bases removed from V and 3 bases from J, the gap between germline ends came to 8 bases. Here the CDR3 DNA reads TGCAGCGTTGAGCGGGGACACACTGAAGCTTTCTTT. Protein sequence: CSVERGHTEAFF.

The rearrangement joins TRBV30 to TRBJ2-7; D call uncertain. Trimming cost V 0 bases and J 6 bases, with 9 bases left between them. The germline V gene encodes CDR1 GTSNPN and CDR2 SVGIG (reference sequence). CDR3 length: 12 residues. CDR3 amino acids: CAWSVFDLEQYF. DNA for the CDR3: TGTGCCTGGAGTGTATTTGATCTCGAGCAGTACTTC. The complete variable domain, with remaining parts taken from reference TRBV30 and TRBJ2-7, reads SQTIHQWPATLVQPVGSPLSLECTVEGTSNPNLYWYRQAAGRGLQLLFYSVGIGQISSEVPQNLSASRPQDRQFILSSKKLLLSDSGFYLCAWSVFDLEQYFGPGTRLTVT.